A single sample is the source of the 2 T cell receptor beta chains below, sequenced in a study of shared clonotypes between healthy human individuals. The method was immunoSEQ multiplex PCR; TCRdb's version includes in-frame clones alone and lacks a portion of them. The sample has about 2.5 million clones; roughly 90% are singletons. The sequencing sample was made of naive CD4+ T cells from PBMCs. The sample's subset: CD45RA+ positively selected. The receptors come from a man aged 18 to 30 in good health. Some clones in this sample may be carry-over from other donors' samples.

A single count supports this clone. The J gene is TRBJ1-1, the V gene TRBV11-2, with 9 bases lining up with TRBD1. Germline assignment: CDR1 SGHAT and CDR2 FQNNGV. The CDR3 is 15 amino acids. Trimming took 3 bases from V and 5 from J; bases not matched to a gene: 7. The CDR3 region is CASSFRRQGGTEAFF. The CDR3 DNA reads TGTGCCAGCAGCTTCCGTCGACAGGGGGGGACTGAAGCTTTCTTT.

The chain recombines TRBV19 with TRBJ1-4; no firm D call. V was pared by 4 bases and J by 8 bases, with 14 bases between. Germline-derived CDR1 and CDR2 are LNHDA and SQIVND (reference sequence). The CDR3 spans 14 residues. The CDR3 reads CASSTDWKGEKLFF. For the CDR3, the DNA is TGTGCCAGTAGTACTGATTGGAAGGGCGAAAAACTGTTTTTT.